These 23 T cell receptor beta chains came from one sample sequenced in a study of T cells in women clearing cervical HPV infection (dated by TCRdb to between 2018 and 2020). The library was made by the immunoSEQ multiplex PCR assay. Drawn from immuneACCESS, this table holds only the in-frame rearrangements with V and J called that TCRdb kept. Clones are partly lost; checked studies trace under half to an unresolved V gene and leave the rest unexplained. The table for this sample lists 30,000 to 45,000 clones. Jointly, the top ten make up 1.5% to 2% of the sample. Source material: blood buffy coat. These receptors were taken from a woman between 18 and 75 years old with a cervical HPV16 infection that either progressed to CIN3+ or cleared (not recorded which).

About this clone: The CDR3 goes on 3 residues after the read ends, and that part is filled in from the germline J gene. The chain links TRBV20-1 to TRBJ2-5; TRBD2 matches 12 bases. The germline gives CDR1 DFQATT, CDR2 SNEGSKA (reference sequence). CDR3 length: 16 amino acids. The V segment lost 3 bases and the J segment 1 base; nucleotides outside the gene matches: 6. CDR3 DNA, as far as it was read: TGCAGTGCTAGGGTTCTAGCGGGGGGGCCCCAAGAGACC. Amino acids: CSARVLAGGPQET. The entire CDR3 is CSARVLAGGPQETQYF.

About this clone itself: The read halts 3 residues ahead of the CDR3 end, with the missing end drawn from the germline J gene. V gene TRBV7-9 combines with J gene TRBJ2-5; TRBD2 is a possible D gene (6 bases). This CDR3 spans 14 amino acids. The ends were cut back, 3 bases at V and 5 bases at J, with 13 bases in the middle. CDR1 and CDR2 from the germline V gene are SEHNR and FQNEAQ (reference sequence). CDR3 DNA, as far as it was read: TGTGCCAGCAGCTTGGCTAGCGCTTACGAGACC. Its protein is CASSLASAYET. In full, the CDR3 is CASSLASAYETQYF.

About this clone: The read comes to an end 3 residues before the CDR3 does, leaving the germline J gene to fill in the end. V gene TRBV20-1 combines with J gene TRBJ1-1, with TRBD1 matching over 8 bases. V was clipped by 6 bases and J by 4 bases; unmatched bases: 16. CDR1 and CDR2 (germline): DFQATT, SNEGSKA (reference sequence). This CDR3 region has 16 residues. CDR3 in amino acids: CSAGGGFTGGFTEAFF. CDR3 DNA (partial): TGCAGTGCAGGGGGGGGGTTTACAGGGGGTTTCACTGAA.

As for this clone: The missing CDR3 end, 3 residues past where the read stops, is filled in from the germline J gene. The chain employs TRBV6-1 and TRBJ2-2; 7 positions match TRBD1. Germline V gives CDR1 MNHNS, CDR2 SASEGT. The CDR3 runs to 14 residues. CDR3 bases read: TGTGCCAGCAGTGAGCAGGGGGATAATTCACCG. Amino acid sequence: CASSEQGDNSP. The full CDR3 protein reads CASSEQGDNSPLFF.

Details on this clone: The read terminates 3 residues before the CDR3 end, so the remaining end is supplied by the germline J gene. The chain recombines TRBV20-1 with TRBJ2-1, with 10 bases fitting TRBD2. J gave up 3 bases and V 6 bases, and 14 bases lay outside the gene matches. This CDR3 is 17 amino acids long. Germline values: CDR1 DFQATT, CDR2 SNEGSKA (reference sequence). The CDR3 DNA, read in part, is TGCAGTGCCCCCCCAAAAGCGGGGGGGCGGGACTACAATGAG. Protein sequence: CSAPPKAGGRDYNE. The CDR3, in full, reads CSAPPKAGGRDYNEQFF.

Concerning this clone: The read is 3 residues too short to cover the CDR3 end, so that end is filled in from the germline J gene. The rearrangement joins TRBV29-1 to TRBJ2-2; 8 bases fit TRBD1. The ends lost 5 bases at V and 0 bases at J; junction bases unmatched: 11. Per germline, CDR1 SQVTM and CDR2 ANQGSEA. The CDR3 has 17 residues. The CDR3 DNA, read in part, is TGCAGCGTTATGTGGACAGGGCGGCGGTCGAACACCGGGGAG. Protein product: CSVMWTGRRSNTGE. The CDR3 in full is CSVMWTGRRSNTGELFF.

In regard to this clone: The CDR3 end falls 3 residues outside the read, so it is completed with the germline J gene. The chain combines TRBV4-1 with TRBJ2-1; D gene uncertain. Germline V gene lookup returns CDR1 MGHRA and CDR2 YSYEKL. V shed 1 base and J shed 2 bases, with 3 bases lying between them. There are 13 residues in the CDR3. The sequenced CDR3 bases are TGCGCCAGCAGCCAAGCAGCCTACAATGAG. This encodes CASSQAAYNE. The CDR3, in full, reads CASSQAAYNEQFF.

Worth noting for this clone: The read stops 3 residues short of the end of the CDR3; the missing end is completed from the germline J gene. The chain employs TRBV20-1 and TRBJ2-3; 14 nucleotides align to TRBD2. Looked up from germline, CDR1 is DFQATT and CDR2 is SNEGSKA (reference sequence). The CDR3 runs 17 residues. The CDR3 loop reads CSARGSTSGGALETQYF. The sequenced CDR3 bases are TGCAGTGCTAGAGGGTCGACTAGCGGGGGGGCATTGGAGACG.

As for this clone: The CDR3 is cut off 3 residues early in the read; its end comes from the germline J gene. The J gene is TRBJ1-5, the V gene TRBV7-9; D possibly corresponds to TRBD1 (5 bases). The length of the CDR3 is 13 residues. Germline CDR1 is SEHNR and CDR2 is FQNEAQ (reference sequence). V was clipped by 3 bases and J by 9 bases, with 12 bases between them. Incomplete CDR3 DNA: TGTGCCAGCAGCTTGGGTGGAGACAGGCCC. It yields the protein CASSLGGDRP. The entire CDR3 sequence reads CASSLGGDRPQHF.

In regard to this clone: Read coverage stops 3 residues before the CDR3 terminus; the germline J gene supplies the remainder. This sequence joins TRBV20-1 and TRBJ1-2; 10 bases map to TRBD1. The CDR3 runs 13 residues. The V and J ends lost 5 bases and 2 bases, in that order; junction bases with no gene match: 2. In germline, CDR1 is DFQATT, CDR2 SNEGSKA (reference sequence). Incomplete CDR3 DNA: TGCAGTGCTTCGGGACAGGGGAACTATGGC. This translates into CSASGQGNYG. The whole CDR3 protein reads CSASGQGNYGYTF.

The sequenced CDR3 bases are TGTGCCAGCAGCTGGAGGGGGAATCAGCCC. It yields the protein CASSWRGNQP. The entire CDR3 protein reads CASSWRGNQPQHF. The chain links TRBV7-8 to TRBJ1-5; possibly TRBD1 for D (6 bases). The sequenced fragment ends 3 residues before the CDR3 boundary, so the rest is inferred from the germline J gene. This CDR3 has 13 amino acids. Germline CDR1 is SGHVS and CDR2 is FQNEAQ. The ends were cut back, 4 bases at V and 4 bases at J, with 8 bases in the middle.

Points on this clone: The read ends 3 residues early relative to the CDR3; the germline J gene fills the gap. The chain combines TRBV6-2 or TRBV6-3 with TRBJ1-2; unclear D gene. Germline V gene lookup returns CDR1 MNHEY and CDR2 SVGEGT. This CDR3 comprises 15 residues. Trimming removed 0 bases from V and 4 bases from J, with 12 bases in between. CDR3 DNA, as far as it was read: TGTGCCAGCAGTTACTCGATTGGGCAGCTCTATGGC. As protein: CASSYSIGQLYG. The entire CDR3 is CASSYSIGQLYGYTF.

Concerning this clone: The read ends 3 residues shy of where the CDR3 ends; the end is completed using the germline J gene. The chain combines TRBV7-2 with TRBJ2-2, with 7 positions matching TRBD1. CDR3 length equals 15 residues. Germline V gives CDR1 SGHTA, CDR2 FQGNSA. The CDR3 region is CASSLWTGENEKLFF. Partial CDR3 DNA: TGTGCCAGCAGCCTATGGACAGGCGAGAATGAAAAG.

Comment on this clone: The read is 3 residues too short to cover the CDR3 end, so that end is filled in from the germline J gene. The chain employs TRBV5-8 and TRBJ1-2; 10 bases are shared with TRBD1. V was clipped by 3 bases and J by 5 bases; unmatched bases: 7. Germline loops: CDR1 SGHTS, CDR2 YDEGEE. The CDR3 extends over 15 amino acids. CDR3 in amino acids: CASSSDGTGAYGYTF. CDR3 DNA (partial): TGTGCCAGCAGCTCCGACGGGACAGGGGCTTATGGC. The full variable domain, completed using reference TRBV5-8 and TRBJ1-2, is EAGVTQSPTHLIKTRGQQATLRCSPISGHTSVYWYQQALGLGLQFLLWYDEGEERNRGNFPPRFSGRQFPNYSSELNVNALELEDSALYLCASSSDGTGAYGYTFGSGTRLTVV.

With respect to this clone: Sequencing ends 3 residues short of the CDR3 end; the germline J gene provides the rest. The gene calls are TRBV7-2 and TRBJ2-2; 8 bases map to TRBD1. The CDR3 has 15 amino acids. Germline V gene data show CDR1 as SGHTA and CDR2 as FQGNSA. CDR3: CASSLVGSGQGSLFF. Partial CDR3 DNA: TGTGCCAGCAGCTTAGTGGGGTCCGGACAGGGTTCG.

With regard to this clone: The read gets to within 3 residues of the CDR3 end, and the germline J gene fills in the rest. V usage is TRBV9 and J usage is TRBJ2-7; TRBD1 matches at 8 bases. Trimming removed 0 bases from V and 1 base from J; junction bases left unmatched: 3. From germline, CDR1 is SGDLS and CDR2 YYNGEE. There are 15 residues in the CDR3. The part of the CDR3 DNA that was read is TGTGCCAGCAGCGTAGGGCAGGGGGCGTCCTACGAG. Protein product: CASSVGQGASYE. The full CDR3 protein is CASSVGQGASYEQYF.

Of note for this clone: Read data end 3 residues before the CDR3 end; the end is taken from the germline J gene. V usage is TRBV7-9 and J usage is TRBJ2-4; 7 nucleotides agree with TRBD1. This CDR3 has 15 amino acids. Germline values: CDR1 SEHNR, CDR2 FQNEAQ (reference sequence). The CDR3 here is CASSLALGTGVGQYF. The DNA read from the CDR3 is TGTGCCAGCAGCTTAGCGCTGGGCACAGGGGTAGGT.

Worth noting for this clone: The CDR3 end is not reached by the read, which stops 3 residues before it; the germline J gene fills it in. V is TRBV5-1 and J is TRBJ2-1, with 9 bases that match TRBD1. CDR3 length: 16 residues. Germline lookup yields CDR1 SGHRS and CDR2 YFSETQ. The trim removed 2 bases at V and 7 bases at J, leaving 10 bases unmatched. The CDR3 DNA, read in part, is TGCGCCAGCAGCTTCGGAGTCGGGACAGGGCAGAATGAG. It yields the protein CASSFGVGTGQNE. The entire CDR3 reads CASSFGVGTGQNEQFF.

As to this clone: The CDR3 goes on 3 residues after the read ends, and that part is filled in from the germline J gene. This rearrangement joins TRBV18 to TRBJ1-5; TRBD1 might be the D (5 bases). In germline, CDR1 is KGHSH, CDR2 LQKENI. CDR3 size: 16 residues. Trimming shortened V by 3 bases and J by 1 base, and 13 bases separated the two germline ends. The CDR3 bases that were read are TGTGCCAGCTCACCCCTTGGGGCTGGGAGCAATCAGCCC. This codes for CASSPLGAGSNQP. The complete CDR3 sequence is CASSPLGAGSNQPQHF.

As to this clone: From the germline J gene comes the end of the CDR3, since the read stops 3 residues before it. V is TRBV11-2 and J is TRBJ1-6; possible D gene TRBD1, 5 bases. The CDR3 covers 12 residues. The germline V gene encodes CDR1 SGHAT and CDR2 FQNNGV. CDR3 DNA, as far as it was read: TGTGCCAGCAGCGCCCAAGGGGTCACC. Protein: CASSAQGVT. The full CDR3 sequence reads CASSAQGVTLHF.

CDR3 region: CASSLTTSGGHGELFF. CDR3 DNA (partial): TGTGCCAGCAGCTTAACAACTAGCGGGGGGCACGGGGAG. The chain has TRBV7-6 and TRBJ2-2, with 12 nucleotides matching TRBD2. The sequenced fragment ends 3 residues before the CDR3 boundary, so the rest is inferred from the germline J gene. Trimming cost V 2 bases and J 7 bases; bases outside gene matches: 5. Germline lookup yields CDR1 SGHVS and CDR2 FNYEAQ. The CDR3 extends over 16 amino acids.

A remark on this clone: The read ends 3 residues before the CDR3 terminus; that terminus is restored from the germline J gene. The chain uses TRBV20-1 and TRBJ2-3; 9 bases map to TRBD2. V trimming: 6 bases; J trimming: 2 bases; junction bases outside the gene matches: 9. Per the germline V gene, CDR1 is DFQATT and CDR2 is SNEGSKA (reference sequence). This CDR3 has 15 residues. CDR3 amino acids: CSAPWKRGATDTQYF. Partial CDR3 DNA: TGCAGTGCCCCGTGGAAGCGGGGGGCCACAGATACG.

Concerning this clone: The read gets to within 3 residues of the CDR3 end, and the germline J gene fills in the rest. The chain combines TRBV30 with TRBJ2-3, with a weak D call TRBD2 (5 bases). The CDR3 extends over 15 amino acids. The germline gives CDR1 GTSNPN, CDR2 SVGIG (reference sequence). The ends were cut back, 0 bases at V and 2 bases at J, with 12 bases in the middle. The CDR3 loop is CAWSVGLADTDTQYF. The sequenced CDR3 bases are TGTGCCTGGAGTGTAGGGCTAGCAGACACAGATACG.